This TCR beta chain was sequenced in a study of T cells in Graves' hyperthyroidism and ophthalmopathy. Study observations and caveats: Ophthalmopathy and stable hyperthyroidism were told apart by a 13 V-J model.

There were TCR beta CDR3 regions amplified from RNA transcripts. The primer set for the first-round RT-PCR of the TCR CDR3 was HTBI. Via MiXCR, TCRdb re-called the multiplex PCR reads, giving one row per CDR3 protein. The data show about 380,000 distinct CDR3 sequences, roughly 13% seen once. V lost 2 bases, J lost 6 bases, and 14 bases lay in between. CDR3 length: 15 amino acids. CDR1 is SGHNT, CDR2 YENEEA, per germline. Participants, patients aged 18 to 65, had newly diagnosed hyperthyroidism with a duration under 2 months. Fresh peripheral blood, around 10 ml of it, supplied the PBMCs. This clonotype was seen many times. What it binds is not known.

The receptor's source is a man aged 25-45 years with Graves' hyperthyroidism that later progressed to Graves' ophthalmopathy. V is TRBV11-3 and J is TRBJ2-1; tentative D call: TRBD1 (6 bases). Sequencing was done on a sample of blood. CDR3 in amino acids: CASSLRNRVPNEQFF. For the CDR3, the DNA is TGTGCCAGCAGCTTACGAAACAGGGTTCCCAATGAGCAGTTCTTC.